This TCR beta chain emerged from a study of long-term antiretroviral therapy in people with HIV. Study overall: The study's earliest collections predate the 2015 immediate-ART recommendation by about a decade. Study-level findings and limits: Repertoires from HIV showed CDR3 length ranges narrower than those of controls.

Clinicians in the United States treated all participants with HIV. At survey level, the immunoSEQ assay was run in its v3.0 version. Here immunoSEQ multiplex PCR was the method, and the copy in TCRdb shows in-frame clones only, minus some. The repertoire consists of about 22,000 clones, with around 84% occurring once and the leading ten covering 4% to 5%. CDR3 size: 16 residues. Germline V lookup: CDR1 SGHRS, CDR2 YFSETQ. V lost 3 bases to trimming and J lost 0 bases; unmatched junction nucleotides: 4. To note about this clone: Its antigen is still unknown.

The chain couples TRBV5-1 to TRBJ2-2, with 8 bases lining up with TRBD2. This TCR derives from a man aged 55 to 70 with HIV. Here the sequenced sample was unsorted PBMCs, taken 1.3 years after starting antiretroviral therapy. The CDR3 DNA is TGCGCCAGCAGCTCGTTAGCGGGAACGAACACCGGGGAGCTGTTTTTT. This gives the protein CASSSLAGTNTGELFF.